The 2 T cell receptor beta chains listed next were all sequenced from one sample in a study of blood T cell repertoires in COVID-19. Clones were read by immunoSEQ multiplex PCR, and TCRdb kept only the in-frame ones, dropping some. The sample records over 45,000 clones, over 75% being singletons. The sequencing sample was made of peripheral blood. The receptors were sampled from a human donor in a cohort sampled during active COVID-19.

The genes are TRBV3-1 (or the pseudogene TRBV3-2) and TRBJ2-2; 7 bases align to TRBD2. Trimming took 0 bases from V and 2 from J; bases not matched to a gene: 3. The germline V gene has CDR1 LGHDT and CDR2 YNNKEL (reference sequence). The CDR3 is 16 amino acids. The CDR3 loop reads CASSQEGGRNTGELFF. CDR3 sequence (DNA): TGTGCCAGCAGCCAAGAAGGCGGGAGAAACACCGGGGAGCTGTTTTTT.

The chain is built from TRBV7-5 and TRBJ2-1; the D call in the table, TRBD2, was not verified against the DNA. TRBV7-5 is assigned pseudogene status. This CDR3 spans 12 amino acids. The CDR3 nucleotides are TGTGCCAGAAGCCCCGTGGAGGCTGAGCAGTTCTTC. Its translation: CARSPVEAEQFF.